The 2 T cell receptor beta chains given below trace back to one sample, sequenced in a study of molecular identifiers for immune sequencing clone quantification. Via MiXCR, TCRdb re-called the PCR reads, giving one row per CDR3 protein. The data show around 480,000 distinct CDR3 sequences, 20% to 25% seen once. Sequencing input: naive CD8+ T cells from blood, with Jurkat cell RNA spiked in. Described subset: FACS-sorted CD8+CD4-CCR7+CD45RA+ naive T cells. These receptors were taken from a human donor in good health. Some libraries in this study had Jurkat cell RNA spiked in.

This clonotype was recorded once. This could be a read error, since a much larger clone is one nucleotide away. The chain combines TRBV5-3 with TRBJ2-6, with D unclear. TRBV5-3 belongs to the ORF category, with a function that is uncertain. CDR3 length: 15 amino acids. The V gene lost 2 bases and the J gene lost 0 bases, with 6 bases spanning the gap. CDR3 coding DNA: TGTGCCAGAAGCTTAAGGATCTCTGGGGCCAACGTCCTGACTTTC. Translation: CARSLRISGANVLTF.

This clonotype has a count of ten or more. The chain uses TRBV28 and TRBJ1-4; D not resolved. CDR3 size: 14 residues. From germline, CDR1 is MDHEN and CDR2 SYDVKM. V lost 2 bases and J lost 6, with 10 bases in between. The CDR3 region is CASSLTGMDEKLFF. Written as DNA, the CDR3 is TGTGCCAGCAGTTTAACGGGGATGGATGAAAAACTGTTTTTT.